There are a few counts of the clone carrying this T cell receptor beta chain. Its antigen is unidentified. One entry per CDR3 protein results from TCRdb running MiXCR on the reads. The repertoire holds 550,000 to 700,000 distinct CDR3 sequences, with just under 40% as singletons. This specimen comes from a study of T cell repertoires in cytomegalovirus infection. Study summary: Use of recently identified HLA-C-restricted and well-studied HLA-B-restricted CMV epitopes was part of the study.

CDR3 length: 15 amino acids. Trimming left V 4 bases short and J 2 bases short, with 14 bases between. From germline, CDR1 is SGHTA and CDR2 FQGNSA. The chain recombines TRBV7-2 with TRBJ2-5; possibly TRBD2 for D (7 bases). This TCR derives from a human donor in good health (CMV status not recorded). Some clones in this sample may be carry-over from other donors' samples. The sequencing here drew on cultured PBMCs, taken from culture after CMV antigen stimulation. The DNA for the CDR3 is TGTGCCAGCAGCTGGAGGGGGGGGGTTCAAGAGACCCAGTACTTC. It specifies CASSWRGGVQETQYF.